Listed below are T cell receptor beta chains from one sample, sequenced in a study of T cells in localized non-small cell lung cancer. Sequencing was performed with immunoSEQ multiplex PCR; in TCRdb, only in-frame clones are kept and a portion is missing. The sample lists about 20,000 clones, around 87% occurring once. The sequences come from PBMCs, collected before any cancer treatment. These receptors all come from a man between 40 and 69 years old with stage II squamous cell lung carcinoma. The CDR3 runs from the conserved cysteine through the conserved F or W. D genes are given only for firm matches. Where a row states a size, it is once, few, many or the class of an expanded clone; other rows omit it.

TRBJ2-7 | TRBV14 | - | - | CASSQELVGEQYF | TGTGCCAGCAGCCAAGAGTTAGTAGGCGAGCAGTACTTC
TRBJ1-5 | TRBV6-1 | TRBD1 | - | CASSGQGEQPQHF | TGTGCCAGCAGTGGACAGGGAGAACAGCCCCAGCATTTT
TRBJ1-2 | TRBV27 | - | - | CASGKGGSARGYTF | TGTGCCAGCGGGAAAGGAGGCTCCGCTCGTGGCTACACCTTC
TRBJ1-6 | TRBV2 | TRBD1 | - | CASRFRGDNNSPLHF | TGTGCCAGCAGGTTCAGGGGGGACAATAATTCACCCCTCCACTTT
TRBJ1-1 | TRBV30 | - | few | CACFRPVGYTEAFF | TGTGCCTGCTTCCGACCAGTGGGGTACACTGAAGCTTTCTTT
TRBJ1-2 | TRBV9 | - | - | CASSVTGTLDGYTF | TGTGCCAGCAGCGTAACCGGGACACTCGATGGCTACACCTTC
TRBJ1-4 | TRBV19 | - | - | CASNRGGNEKLFF | TGTGCCAGTAATCGGGGCGGCAATGAAAAACTGTTTTTT
TRBJ2-2 | TRBV6-6 | - | - | CATTGIANTGELFF | TGTGCCACCACAGGGATCGCGAACACCGGGGAGCTGTTTTTT
TRBJ1-3 | TRBV18 | - | - | CASSQISGNTIYF | TGTGCCAGCTCACAAATCTCTGGAAACACCATATATTTT
TRBJ2-7 | TRBV6-5 | - | - | CASSYSPETDTYEQYF | TGTGCCAGCAGTTACTCGCCTGAGACAGATACCTACGAGCAGTACTTC
TRBJ2-3 | TRBV11-2 | - | - | CASSFSQATDTQYF | TGTGCCAGCAGCTTCTCCCAGGCCACAGATACGCAGTATTTT
TRBJ2-1 | TRBV7-3 | TRBD2 | - | CASSRGLAGGLGNNEQFF | TGTGCCAGCAGCCGCGGACTAGCGGGAGGTCTAGGTAACAATGAGCAGTTCTTC
TRBJ2-2 | TRBV11-3 | TRBD2 | - | CASSPRGGNTGELFF | TGTGCCAGCAGCCCCCGCGGGGGGAACACCGGGGAGCTGTTTTTT
TRBJ2-4 | TRBV27 | - | - | CASSLFSGKSPKNIQYF | TGTGCCAGCAGTTTATTTTCGGGAAAGAGCCCCAAAAACATTCAGTACTTC
TRBJ1-2 | TRBV19 | - | - | CASSITGGRGYTF | TGTGCCAGTAGTATAACAGGAGGTAGGGGCTACACCTTC
TRBJ2-5 | TRBV18 | - | - | CASSHQETQYF | TGTGCCAGCTCACACCAAGAGACCCAGTACTTC
TRBJ1-2 | TRBV6-1 | - | - | CASSDHYGYTF | TGTGCCAGCAGTGACCACTATGGCTACACCTTC
TRBJ1-1 | TRBV15 | - | few | CATSRERAQITEAFF | TGTGCCACCAGCAGAGAGAGAGCCCAGATCACTGAAGCTTTCTTT
TRBJ1-2 | TRBV6-6 | - | - | CASSLRSIGYGYTF | TGTGCCAGCAGCCTACGGTCCATAGGCTATGGCTACACCTTC
TRBJ2-5 | TRBV12-5 | - | - | CASVGGETQYF | TGTGCTAGTGTAGGGGGGGAGACCCAGTACTTC
TRBJ2-2 | TRBV9 | - | - | CASSLGDTYTGELFF | TGTGCCAGCAGCCTAGGGGACACCTACACCGGGGAGCTGTTTTTT
TRBJ2-2 | TRBV15 | - | - | CATMDSVITGELFF | TGTGCCACCATGGACAGCGTAATCACCGGGGAGCTGTTTTTT
TRBJ2-3 | TRBV11-3 | - | - | CASSPLGSTDTQYF | TGTGCCAGCAGCCCCCTCGGTAGCACAGATACGCAGTATTTT
TRBJ2-2 | TRBV19 | - | - | CASSLIVFRGDTGELFF | TGTGCCAGTAGTTTGATCGTTTTTAGGGGTGACACCGGGGAGCTGTTTTTT
TRBJ2-6 | TRBV6-1 | - | - | CASSGFRTAGANVLTF | TGTGCCAGCAGTGGCTTTAGGACAGCTGGGGCCAACGTCCTGACTTTC
TRBJ2-6 | TRBV6-1 | - | - | CASRYRVTGANVLTF | TGTGCCAGCAGGTACAGGGTAACTGGGGCCAACGTCCTGACTTTC
TRBJ1-1 | TRBV7-3 | TRBD1 | - | CASSFRQGAAEAFF | TGTGCCAGCAGCTTTCGGCAGGGGGCAGCTGAAGCTTTCTTT
TRBJ2-3 | TRBV15 | TRBD2 | - | CATSRPGLAGAGDTQYF | TGTGCCACCAGCAGACCGGGACTAGCGGGAGCCGGAGATACGCAGTATTTT
TRBJ1-3 | TRBV9 | - | - | CASSPDPRGSGNTIYF | TGTGCCAGCAGCCCAGATCCGCGGGGTTCAGGAAACACCATATATTTT
TRBJ1-4 | TRBV5-1 | - | - | CASSLGGRMDEKLFF | TGCGCCAGCAGCTTGGGGGGCAGGATGGATGAAAAACTGTTTTTT
TRBJ2-1 | TRBV25-1 | TRBD2 | - | CASSRLAGGPNEQFF | TGTGCCAGCAGTCGACTAGCGGGAGGCCCTAATGAGCAGTTCTTC
TRBJ2-7 | TRBV7-2 | - | - | CASSRSPGSSYEQYF | TGTGCCAGCAGCCGCAGCCCAGGGTCCTCCTACGAGCAGTACTTC
TRBJ2-2 | TRBV6-5 | - | - | CASTLTNTGELFF | TGTGCCAGCACCCTAACAAACACCGGGGAGCTGTTTTTT
TRBJ2-3 | TRBV5-1 | TRBD1 | - | CASSLDRGDADTQYF | TGCGCCAGCAGCTTGGACAGGGGTGACGCAGATACGCAGTATTTT
TRBJ2-2 | TRBV9 | TRBD2 | - | CASSVVAGDTGELFF | TGTGCCAGCAGCGTAGTAGCGGGAGACACCGGGGAGCTGTTTTTT
TRBJ2-2 | TRBV7-9 | TRBD2 | - | CASSQGPSGDFTGELFF | TGTGCCAGCAGCCAAGGACCTAGCGGAGACTTCACCGGGGAGCTGTTTTTT
TRBJ1-1 | TRBV11-2 | - | - | CASSLVSGGAFF | TGTGCCAGCAGCTTAGTGAGTGGTGGAGCTTTCTTT
TRBJ2-3 | TRBV4-3 | TRBD2 | - | CASSQDASGPTDTQYF | TGCGCCAGCAGCCAAGACGCTAGCGGACCCACAGATACGCAGTATTTT
TRBJ2-7 | TRBV7-2 | TRBD2 | - | CASSTRAGSSYEQYF | TGTGCCAGCAGCACCCGAGCGGGAAGCTCCTACGAGCAGTACTTC
TRBJ2-7 | TRBV5-1 | - | - | CASRNDPTGYEQYF | TGCGCCAGCAGGAACGACCCGACGGGGTACGAGCAGTACTTC
TRBJ2-3 | TRBV15 | TRBD1 | - | CATSRSRTGGRADTQYF | TGTGCCACCAGCAGATCTCGTACAGGGGGCAGGGCAGATACGCAGTATTTT
TRBJ2-4 | TRBV11-2 | - | - | CASSLVGRWYF | TGTGCCAGCAGCTTAGTTGGTAGATGGTACTTC
TRBJ2-7 | TRBV12-2 | - | - | CASRGVRRLVYEQYF | TGTGCAAGTCGTGGGGTCCGGAGGTTGGTGTACGAGCAGTACTTC
TRBJ1-3 | TRBV5-6 | - | - | CASSLSGRSNGNTIYF | TGTGCCAGCAGCCTTAGTGGGCGGTCCAATGGAAACACCATATATTTT
TRBJ1-1 | TRBV4-3 | - | - | CASSRAMNTEAFF | TGCGCCAGCAGCAGGGCGATGAACACTGAAGCTTTCTTT
TRBJ2-2 | TRBV19 | TRBD1 | - | CASSSEGASSGELFF | TGTGCCAGTAGTTCAGAGGGGGCAAGTTCCGGGGAGCTGTTTTTT
TRBJ1-2 | TRBV7-9 | TRBD1 | - | CASNKLTALTGLGNGYTF | TGTGCCAGCAACAAATTGACCGCCTTGACAGGGTTGGGAAATGGCTACACCTTC
TRBJ1-2 | TRBV6-1 | TRBD1 | - | CASSERTGNYGYTF | TGTGCCAGCAGTGAAAGGACAGGGAACTATGGCTACACCTTC
TRBJ2-7 | TRBV30 | TRBD2 | - | CAWSVRGVLTYEQYF | TGTGCCTGGAGTGTACGGGGGGTCCTTACCTACGAGCAGTACTTC
TRBJ2-1 | TRBV5-5 | TRBD2 | - | CASSGGLAGGGEQFF | TGTGCCAGCAGCGGGGGACTAGCGGGAGGTGGTGAGCAGTTCTTC
TRBJ1-1 | TRBV29-1 | - | few | CSVVFGSTEAFF | TGCAGCGTTGTTTTCGGTTCGACTGAAGCTTTCTTT